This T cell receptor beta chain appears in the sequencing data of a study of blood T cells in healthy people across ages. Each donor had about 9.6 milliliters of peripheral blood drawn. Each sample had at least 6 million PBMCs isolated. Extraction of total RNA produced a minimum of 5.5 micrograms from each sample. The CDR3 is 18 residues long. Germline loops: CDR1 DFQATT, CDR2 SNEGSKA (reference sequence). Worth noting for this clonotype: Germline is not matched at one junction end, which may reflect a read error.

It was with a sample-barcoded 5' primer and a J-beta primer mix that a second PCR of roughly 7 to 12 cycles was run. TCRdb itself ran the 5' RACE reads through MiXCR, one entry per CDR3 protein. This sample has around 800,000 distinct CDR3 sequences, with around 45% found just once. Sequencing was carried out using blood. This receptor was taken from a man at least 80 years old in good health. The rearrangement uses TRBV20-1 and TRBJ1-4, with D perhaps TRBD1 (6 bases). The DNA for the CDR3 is TGCAGTGCTAGAGCTAGGACAGAGGGGAAGGCAACTAGTGAAAAACTGTTTTTT. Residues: CSARARTEGKATSEKLFF.